This passage covers 14 T cell receptor beta chains from one sample sequenced in a study of T cell repertoires in cytomegalovirus infection. Their target antigens are unknown. TCRdb recomputed calls from the reads with MiXCR, one row per CDR3 protein. The sample includes roughly 310,000 distinct CDR3 sequences, under 35% of them seen just once. The source material was cultured PBMCs, sampled from culture after CMV antigen stimulation. The receptors were gathered from a human donor in good health (CMV status not recorded). Some clones in this sample may be carry-over from other donors' samples.

This clonotype was seen repeatedly, ten times or more. The chain combines TRBV7-8 with TRBJ1-5, with D maybe TRBD1 (6 bases). Trimming removed 1 base at V and 10 bases at J, with 20 bases between. Germline CDR1 reads SGHVS; CDR2 reads FQNEAQ. This CDR3 has 16 amino acids. The CDR3 coding sequence is TGTGCCAGCAGCTTAGAGGACAGTCGGATGGGCCGACCCCAGCATTTT. The encoded protein is CASSLEDSRMGRPQHF.

This clonotype was observed a handful of times. DNA for the CDR3: TGTGCCAGCAGTTTCGAGAGCAATCAGCCCCAGCATTTT. Protein product: CASSFESNQPQHF. This sequence joins TRBV27 and TRBJ1-5; no definite D call. CDR1 and CDR2 from the germline V gene are MNHEY and SMNVEV (reference sequence). The CDR3 sequence is 13 residues long. Trimming removed 3 bases at V and 1 base at J, with 4 bases between.

This clonotype was seen at least ten times. This sequence joins TRBV7-2 and TRBJ1-1, with no clear D. This CDR3 is 13 amino acids long. V was cut by 5 bases and J by 5 bases, with 12 bases left in between. In germline, CDR1 is SGHTA, CDR2 FQGNSA. The CDR3 protein is CASSPGGGTEAFF. In DNA form, the CDR3 reads TGTGCCAGCAGCCCGGGAGGCGGTACTGAAGCTTTCTTT.

This chain links TRBV2 with TRBJ2-2; 10 positions match TRBD1. The CDR3 is 15 amino acids. Germline V gene sequence: CDR1 SNHLY, CDR2 FYNNEI. V trimming: 7 bases; J trimming: 5 bases; junction bases outside the gene matches: 7. CDR3 DNA sequence: TGTGCCAGCAACCTCTGGACAGGGGGAACCGGGGAGCTGTTTTTT. Amino acids: CASNLWTGGTGELFF.

This clonotype was picked up many times. The chain uses TRBV28 and TRBJ1-4; D is unclear. This CDR3 comprises 11 residues. Trimming stripped 3 bases from V and 7 bases from J, with 3 bases between. Germline CDR1 and CDR2: MDHEN and SYDVKM. The CDR3 protein is CASSLGEKLFF. The CDR3 DNA follows: TGTGCCAGCAGTTTGGGTGAAAAACTGTTTTTT.

A remark on this clonotype: Since a much larger clone is just one base distant, this may be a read error. The CDR3 region has the DNA TGTGCCAGCAGCTTTGGAGGGCTCCATAGCAATCAGCCCCAGCGTTTT. Its protein is CASSFGGLHSNQPQRF. The rearrangement joins TRBV7-2 to TRBJ1-5; D is unclear. Germline V gene data show CDR1 as SGHTA and CDR2 as FQGNSA. The CDR3 totals 16 residues.

This clonotype was found a few times. The genes are TRBV7-2 and TRBJ2-3; no clear D gene. Trimming shortened V by 2 bases and J by 5 bases, and 11 bases separated the two germline ends. The germline V gene encodes CDR1 SGHTA and CDR2 FQGNSA. The CDR3 is 14 amino acids. The CDR3 reads CASSLKPALDTQYF. In DNA form, the CDR3 reads TGTGCCAGCAGCTTAAAGCCTGCGTTAGATACGCAGTATTTT.

This clonotype was counted a few times. The chain uses TRBV18 and TRBJ1-1, with unresolved D. CDR3 length: 14 amino acids. CDR1 KGHSH and CDR2 LQKENI come from the germline V gene. V was pared by 3 bases and J by 3 bases, with 11 bases between. The DNA for the CDR3 is TGTGCCAGCTCACCGAGTAGACGGGACACTGAAGCTTTCTTT. Its protein product is CASSPSRRDTEAFF.

J is TRBJ2-5 and V is TRBV7-6, with TRBD2 as a possible D gene (5 bases). The length of the CDR3 is 12 residues. Germline CDR1 and CDR2: SGHVS and FNYEAQ. Deletions cut 4 bases from V and 7 bases from J, with 10 bases between. The CDR3 reads CASSSVGGTQYF. For the CDR3, the DNA is TGTGCCAGCAGCTCCGTCGGAGGGACCCAGTACTTC.

J is TRBJ2-3 and V is TRBV19; 7 bases line up with TRBD1. The V segment lost 5 bases and the J segment 6 bases; nucleotides outside the gene matches: 11. This CDR3 spans 15 amino acids. Germline V gene data show CDR1 as LNHDA and CDR2 as SQIVND (reference sequence). The CDR3 loop is CASSPGTDQWDTQYF. CDR3 coding DNA: TGTGCCAGTAGTCCCGGGACAGACCAATGGGATACGCAGTATTTT.

Concerning this clonotype itself: The junction and the germline gene differ at one end; a read error may be behind it. The chain couples TRBV3-1 to TRBJ1-1; no firm D call. The germline V gene encodes CDR1 LGHDT and CDR2 YNNKEL (reference sequence). This CDR3 comprises 13 residues. The CDR3 DNA reads TGTACCAGCAGTCGGACCTTAGGGACTGAAGCTTTCTTT. It codes for CTSSRTLGTEAFF.

V and J are TRBV7-2 and TRBJ2-7, with a weak D call TRBD2 (7 bases). The V gene's germline CDR1 is SGHTA and CDR2 FQGNSA. V was clipped by 1 base and J by 7 bases, with 20 bases between them. The CDR3 has 16 amino acids. The CDR3 sequence: CASSLEGGAPEREQYF. The CDR3 DNA reads as TGTGCCAGCAGCTTAGAAGGGGGGGCCCCAGAGAGGGAGCAGTACTTC.

The rearrangement uses TRBV20-1 and TRBJ2-1; TRBD2 agrees at 11 bases. The trim removed 0 bases at V and 6 bases at J, leaving 22 bases unmatched. Germline loops: CDR1 DFQATT, CDR2 SNEGSKA (reference sequence). This CDR3 contains 21 residues. Here the CDR3 reads CSARDRGGETSGVPTLNEQFF. Here the CDR3 DNA reads TGCAGTGCTAGAGATCGGGGAGGTGAGACTAGCGGGGTGCCCACCCTCAATGAGCAGTTCTTC.

This clonotype was counted only a few times. The chain is built from TRBV7-9 and TRBJ2-1, with TRBD2 matching over 8 bases. The CDR3 totals 17 residues. Per germline, CDR1 SEHNR and CDR2 FQNEAQ (reference sequence). V was clipped by 4 bases and J by 2 bases; unmatched bases: 10. The CDR3 bases are TGTGCCAGCAGCTCACCCCGACTAGCGCATACCTACAATGAGCAGTTCTTC. The encoded protein is CASSSPRLAHTYNEQFF.